The source of this T cell receptor beta chain is a study of graft-versus-host responses after intestinal transplantation. Study overall: All recipients were transplanted with multivisceral, liver-intestinal, or isolated intestinal grafts. Anti-thymocyte globulin was used for induction in all recipients, who then took tacrolimus and steroids for approximately 3 years.

Investigators treated the graft tissue so that it released intraepithelial and lamina propria lymphocytes. Using immunoSEQ multiplex PCR, the repertoire was profiled, and TCRdb retains in-frame clones only, with some absent. The sample has around 37,000 clones, 75% to 90% seen once. As to this clone: Its cognate antigen is unknown.

There are 16 residues in the CDR3. Germline CDR1 SGHDT, CDR2 YYEEEE. V lost 4 bases and J lost 5, with 22 bases in between. Study-level points and caveats: Researchers found peak circulating GvH clone levels linked to early post-transplant HvG declines. Those patients showing graft-donor T cell macrochimerism displayed high graft-versus-host to host-versus-graft clonal ratios in allografts.

This material consisted of ileum tissue, taken approximately 200 days after intestinal transplant. The receptor was derived from a human patient who received an intestinal transplant, so some T cells may come from the graft donor. The chain combines TRBV5-6 with TRBJ2-7; the D gene is possibly TRBD2 (6 bases). The CDR3 protein is CASSPKGGILQHEQYF. The CDR3 region has the DNA TGTGCCAGCAGCCCCAAAGGAGGGATTCTTCAGCACGAGCAGTACTTC.